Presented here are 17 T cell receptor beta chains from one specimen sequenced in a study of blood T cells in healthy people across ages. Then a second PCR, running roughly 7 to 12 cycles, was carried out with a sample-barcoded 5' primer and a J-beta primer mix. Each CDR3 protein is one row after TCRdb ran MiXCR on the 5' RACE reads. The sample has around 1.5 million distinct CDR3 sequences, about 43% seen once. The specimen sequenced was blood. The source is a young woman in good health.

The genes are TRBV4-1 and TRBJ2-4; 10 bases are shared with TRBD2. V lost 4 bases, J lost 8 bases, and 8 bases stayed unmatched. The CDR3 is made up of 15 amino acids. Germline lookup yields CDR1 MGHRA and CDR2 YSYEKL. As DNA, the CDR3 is TGCGCCAGCAGCCGACTAGGGACTAGCGATTACATTCAGTACTTC. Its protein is CASSRLGTSDYIQYF.

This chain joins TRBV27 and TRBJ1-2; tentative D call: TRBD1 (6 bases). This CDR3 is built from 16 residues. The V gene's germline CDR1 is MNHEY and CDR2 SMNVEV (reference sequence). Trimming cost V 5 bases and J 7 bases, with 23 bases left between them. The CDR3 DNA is TGTGCCAGCAGTCCCCAGGAGGGGGTCCAAGGGCTTGGCTACACCTTC. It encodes CASSPQEGVQGLGYTF.

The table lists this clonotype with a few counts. This chain's CDR3 is CASSPSPRGASSTDTQYF. DNA of the CDR3: TGTGCCAGCAGCCCCAGCCCCCGCGGGGCATCTAGCACAGATACGCAGTATTTT. The V call is TRBV7-2, the J call TRBJ2-3, with a possible D match to TRBD2 (6 bases). The CDR3 consists of 18 residues. Germline V CDR1 and CDR2: SGHTA, FQGNSA. The V end lost 5 bases, the J end lost 0 bases, and 21 bases lay between the germline ends.

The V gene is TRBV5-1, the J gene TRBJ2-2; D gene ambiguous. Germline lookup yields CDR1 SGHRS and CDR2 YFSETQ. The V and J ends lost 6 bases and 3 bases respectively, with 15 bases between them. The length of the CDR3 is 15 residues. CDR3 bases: TGCGCCAGCAACTCCCGGGCGATTGACACCGGGGAGCTGTTTTTT. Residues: CASNSRAIDTGELFF.

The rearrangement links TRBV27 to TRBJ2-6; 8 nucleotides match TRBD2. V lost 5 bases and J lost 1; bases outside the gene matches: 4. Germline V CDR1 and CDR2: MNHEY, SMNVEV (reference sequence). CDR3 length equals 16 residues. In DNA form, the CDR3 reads TGTGCCAGCAGTACAGCGGGGGAGTCTGGGGCCAACGTCCTGACTTTC. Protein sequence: CASSTAGESGANVLTF. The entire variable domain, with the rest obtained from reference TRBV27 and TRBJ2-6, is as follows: EAQVTQNPRYLITVTGKKLTVTCSQNMNHEYMSWYRQDPGLGLRQIYYSMNVEVTDKGDVPEGYKVSRKEKRNFPLILESPSPNQTSLYFCASSTAGESGANVLTFGAGSRLTVL.

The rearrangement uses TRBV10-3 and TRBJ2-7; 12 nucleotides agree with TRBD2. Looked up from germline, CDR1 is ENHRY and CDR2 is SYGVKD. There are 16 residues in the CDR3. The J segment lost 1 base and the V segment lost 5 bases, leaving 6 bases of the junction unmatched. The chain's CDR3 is CAISTLAGGPSYEQYF. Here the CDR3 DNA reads TGTGCCATCAGTACCCTAGCGGGGGGGCCTTCCTACGAGCAGTACTTC.

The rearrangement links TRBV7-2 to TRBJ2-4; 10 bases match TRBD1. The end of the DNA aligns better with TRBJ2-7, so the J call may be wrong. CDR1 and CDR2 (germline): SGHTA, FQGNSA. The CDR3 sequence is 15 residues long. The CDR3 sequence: CASSLPGTGVHEQYF. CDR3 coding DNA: TGTGCCAGCAGCTTGCCCGGGACAGGGGTCCACGAGCAGTACTTC.

The CDR3 coding sequence is TGTGCCAGCAGCCCCTCGAGGGGACCAACTTTCACAGATACGCAGTATTTT. Its protein product is CASSPSRGPTFTDTQYF. V usage is TRBV3-1 and J usage is TRBJ2-3, with D possibly called TRBD1 or TRBD2 (5 bases each). Trimming removed 4 bases at V and 2 bases at J, with 19 bases between. The CDR3 contains 17 residues. CDR1 LGHDT and CDR2 YNNKEL come from the germline V gene (reference sequence).

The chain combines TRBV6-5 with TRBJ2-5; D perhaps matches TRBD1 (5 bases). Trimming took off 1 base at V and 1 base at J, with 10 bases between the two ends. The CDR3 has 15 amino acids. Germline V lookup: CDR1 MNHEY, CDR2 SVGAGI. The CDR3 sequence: CASSYYLGLQETQYF. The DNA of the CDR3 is TGTGCCAGCAGTTACTATTTGGGGCTCCAAGAGACCCAGTACTTC.

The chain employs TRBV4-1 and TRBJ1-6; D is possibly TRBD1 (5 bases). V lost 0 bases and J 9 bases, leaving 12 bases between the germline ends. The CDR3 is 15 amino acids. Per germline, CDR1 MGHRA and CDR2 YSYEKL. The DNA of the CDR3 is TGCGCCAGCAGCCAAGATCACCACGGGGCTTCACCCCTCCACTTT. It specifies CASSQDHHGASPLHF.

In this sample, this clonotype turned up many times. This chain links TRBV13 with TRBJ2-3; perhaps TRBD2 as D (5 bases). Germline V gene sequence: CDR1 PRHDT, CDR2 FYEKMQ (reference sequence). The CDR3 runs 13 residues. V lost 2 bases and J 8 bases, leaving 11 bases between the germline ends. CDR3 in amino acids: CASSLISLATQYF. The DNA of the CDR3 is TGTGCCAGCAGCTTAATCTCTCTAGCTACGCAGTATTTT. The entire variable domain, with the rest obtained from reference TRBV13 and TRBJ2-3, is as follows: AAGVIQSPRHLIKEKRETATLKCYPIPRHDTVYWYQQGPGQDPQFLISFYEKMQSDKGSIPDRFSAQQFSDYHSELNMSSLELGDSALYFCASSLISLATQYFGPGTRLTVL.

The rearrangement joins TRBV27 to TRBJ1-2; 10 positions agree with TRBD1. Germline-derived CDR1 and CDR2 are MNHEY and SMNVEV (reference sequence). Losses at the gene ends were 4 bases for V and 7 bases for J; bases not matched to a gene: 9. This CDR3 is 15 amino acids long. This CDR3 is CASSSAGTGELGYTF. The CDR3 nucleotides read TGTGCCAGCAGTTCTGCCGGGACAGGGGAGCTTGGCTACACCTTC.

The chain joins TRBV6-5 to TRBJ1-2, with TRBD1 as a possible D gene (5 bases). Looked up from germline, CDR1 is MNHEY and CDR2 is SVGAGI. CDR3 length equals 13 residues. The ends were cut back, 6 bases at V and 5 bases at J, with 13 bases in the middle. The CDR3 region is CASRLGTVYGYTF. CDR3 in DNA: TGTGCCAGCAGGCTCGGGACGGTGTATGGCTACACCTTC.

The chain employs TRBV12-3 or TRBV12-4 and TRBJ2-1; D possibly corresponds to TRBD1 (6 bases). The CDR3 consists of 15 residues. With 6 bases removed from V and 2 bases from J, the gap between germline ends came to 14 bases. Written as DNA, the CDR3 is TGTGCCAGCAGCCCTGAGGGGGTGCCCTACAATGAGCAGTTCTTC. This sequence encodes CASSPEGVPYNEQFF.

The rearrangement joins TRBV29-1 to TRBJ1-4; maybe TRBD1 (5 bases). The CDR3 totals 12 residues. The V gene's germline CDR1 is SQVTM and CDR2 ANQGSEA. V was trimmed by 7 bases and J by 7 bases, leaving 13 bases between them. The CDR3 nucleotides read TGCAGCGCCCTCGGCGGGGGTGAAAAACTGTTTTTT. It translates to CSALGGGEKLFF.

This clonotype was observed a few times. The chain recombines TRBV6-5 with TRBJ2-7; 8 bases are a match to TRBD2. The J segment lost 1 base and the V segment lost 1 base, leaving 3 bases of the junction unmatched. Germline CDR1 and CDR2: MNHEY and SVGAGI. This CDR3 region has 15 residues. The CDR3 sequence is CASSYWAGGSYEQYF. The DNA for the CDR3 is TGTGCCAGCAGTTACTGGGCGGGAGGTTCCTACGAGCAGTACTTC.

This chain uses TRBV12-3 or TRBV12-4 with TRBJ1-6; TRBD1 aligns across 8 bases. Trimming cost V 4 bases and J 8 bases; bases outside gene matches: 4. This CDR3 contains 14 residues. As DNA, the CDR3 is TGTGCCAGCAGTTCCCACAGGGGGGATTCACCCCTCCACTTT. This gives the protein CASSSHRGDSPLHF.